The present T cell receptor (beta chain) was sequenced within a study of T cell responses to AZD1222 COVID-19 vaccine. Study-wide points: Among AZD1222 vaccinees, only 5 to 7 were seropositive at baseline. Researchers took repertoire samples only after the peak T cell response had come.

Regarding this clone: The antigen remains undetermined.

Using immunoSEQ multiplex PCR, the repertoire was profiled, and TCRdb retains in-frame clones only, with some absent. The profile shows around 120,000 clones, roughly nine tenths of them singletons. V was pared by 0 bases and J by 5 bases, with 10 bases between. The CDR3 contains 14 residues. The germline V gene has CDR1 WSHSY and CDR2 SAAADI. Specimen: peripheral blood, collected on day 0 of AZD1222 vaccination. The source of this sequence is an adult in good health. This rearrangement joins TRBV10-2 to TRBJ1-1; D remains ambiguous. The CDR3 is CASSESSDGTEAFF. CDR3 bases: TGCGCCAGCAGTGAGTCGTCGGACGGGACTGAAGCTTTCTTT.